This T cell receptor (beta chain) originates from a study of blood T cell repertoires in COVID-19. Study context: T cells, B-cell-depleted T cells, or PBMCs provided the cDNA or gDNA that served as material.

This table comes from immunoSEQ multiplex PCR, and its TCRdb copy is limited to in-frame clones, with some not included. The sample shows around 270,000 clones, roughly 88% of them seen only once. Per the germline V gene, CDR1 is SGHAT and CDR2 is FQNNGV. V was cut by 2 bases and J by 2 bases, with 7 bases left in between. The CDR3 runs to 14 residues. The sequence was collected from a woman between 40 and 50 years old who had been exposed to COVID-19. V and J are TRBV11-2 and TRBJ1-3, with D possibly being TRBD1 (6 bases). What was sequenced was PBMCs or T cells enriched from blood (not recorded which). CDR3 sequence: CASSLNRAGNTIYF. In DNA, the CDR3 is TGTGCCAGCAGCTTAAACAGGGCTGGAAACACCATATATTTT.